The 3 T cell receptor beta chains given below trace back to one sample, sequenced in a study of shared clonotypes between healthy human individuals. Data came from immunoSEQ multiplex PCR; TCRdb stores just in-frame clones and leaves some out. Among approximately 2.5 million clones listed, over 85% were seen once. The sequencing input was naive CD4+ T cells from PBMCs. Stated subset: CD45RA+ positively selected. Receptor source: a man between 18 and 29 years old in good health. Some clones in this sample may be carry-over from other donors' samples.

V is TRBV7-6 and J is TRBJ1-3, with D hard to call. This CDR3 region has 15 residues. Trimming stripped 4 bases from V and 2 bases from J, with 12 bases between. The germline CDR1 and CDR2 sequences are SGHVS and FNYEAQ. CDR3 amino acids: CASSSPSAAGNTIYF. Here the CDR3 DNA reads TGTGCCAGCAGCTCACCCTCGGCTGCTGGAAACACCATATATTTT.

This clone was seen more than once but under ten times. The chain joins TRBV9 to TRBJ2-1, with D unclear. Looked up from germline, CDR1 is SGDLS and CDR2 is YYNGEE. The CDR3 consists of 12 residues. Trimming stripped 0 bases from V and 6 bases from J, with 4 bases between. The chain's CDR3 is CASSVGSNEQFF. In nucleotides, the CDR3 is TGTGCCAGCAGCGTAGGGAGCAATGAGCAGTTCTTC.

Comments on this clone: The sample contains more than one DNA sequence encoding this CDR3. V gene TRBV20-1 combines with J gene TRBJ1-2; D gene unclear. This CDR3 has 11 residues. V gave up 1 base and J gave up 5 bases, with 5 bases separating them. From germline, CDR1 is DFQATT and CDR2 SNEGSKA (reference sequence). CDR3 protein: CSARVDYGYTF. CDR3 DNA: TGCAGTGCTAGAGTGGATTATGGCTACACCTTC.